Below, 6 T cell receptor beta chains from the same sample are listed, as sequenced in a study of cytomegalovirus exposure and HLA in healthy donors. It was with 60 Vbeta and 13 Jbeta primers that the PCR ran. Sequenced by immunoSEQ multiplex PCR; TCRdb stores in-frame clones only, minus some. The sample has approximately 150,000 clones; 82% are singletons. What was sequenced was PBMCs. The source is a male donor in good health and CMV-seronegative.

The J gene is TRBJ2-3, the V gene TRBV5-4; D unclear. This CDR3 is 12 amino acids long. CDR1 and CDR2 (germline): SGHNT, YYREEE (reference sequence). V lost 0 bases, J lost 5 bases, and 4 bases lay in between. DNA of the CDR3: TGTGCCAGCAGCTTGGCCCAAGATACGCAGTATTTT. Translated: CASSLAQDTQYF.

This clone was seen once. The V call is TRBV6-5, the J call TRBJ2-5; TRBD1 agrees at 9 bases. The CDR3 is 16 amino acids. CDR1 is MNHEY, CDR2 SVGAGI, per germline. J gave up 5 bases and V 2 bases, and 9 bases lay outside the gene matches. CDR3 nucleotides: TGTGCCAGCAGTTACGACAGGGGGATTGTCCTGGAGACCCAGTACTTC. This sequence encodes CASSYDRGIVLETQYF.

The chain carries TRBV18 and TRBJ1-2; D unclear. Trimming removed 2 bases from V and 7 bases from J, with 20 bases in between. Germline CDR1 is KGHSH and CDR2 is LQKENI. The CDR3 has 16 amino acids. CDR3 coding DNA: TGTGCCAGCTCACCAGGCTTCACGTCAGTATCTAGTGGCTACACCTTC. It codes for CASSPGFTSVSSGYTF.

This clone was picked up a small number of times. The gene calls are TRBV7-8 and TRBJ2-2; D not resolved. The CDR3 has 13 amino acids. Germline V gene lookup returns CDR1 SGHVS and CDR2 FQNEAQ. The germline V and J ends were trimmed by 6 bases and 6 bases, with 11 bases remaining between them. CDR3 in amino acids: CASRLVLSGELFF. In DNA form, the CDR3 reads TGTGCCAGCAGACTCGTACTCTCCGGGGAGCTGTTTTTT.

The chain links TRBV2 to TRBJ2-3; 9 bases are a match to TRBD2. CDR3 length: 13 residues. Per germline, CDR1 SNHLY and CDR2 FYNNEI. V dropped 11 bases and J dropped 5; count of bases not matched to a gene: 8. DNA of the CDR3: TGTGCCGGATCTCTAGCGGGGCGAGATACGCAGTATTTT. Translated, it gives CAGSLAGRDTQYF.

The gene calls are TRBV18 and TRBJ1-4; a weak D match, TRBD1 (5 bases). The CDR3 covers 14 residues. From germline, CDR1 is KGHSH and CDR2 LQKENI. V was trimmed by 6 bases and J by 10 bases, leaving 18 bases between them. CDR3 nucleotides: TGTGCCAGCTCTCCTCTTGTGACAGATGCAAAACTGTTTTTT. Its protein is CASSPLVTDAKLFF.